One TCR beta chain is described in this entry. The target antigen is unknown. Other DNA sequences in the sample encode the same CDR3. It was into CD45RA+ naive and CD45RA-negative memory subsets that the CD4+ cells were split. The sample originates from a study of shared clonotypes between healthy human individuals. Points from the study as a whole: Relative to clonotypes present in all four donors, those not shared had lower generation probabilities. Clonotype sharing among donors, it was expected, would be affected by sequencing depth. The authors sampled blood alone, and tissue repertoires likely differ.

Clones were read by immunoSEQ multiplex PCR, and TCRdb kept only the in-frame ones, dropping some. The sample consists of 2 million to 3 million clones, under 95% of them appearing once. The germline gives CDR1 MDHEN, CDR2 SYDVKM. The ends were cut back, 4 bases at V and 3 bases at J, with 4 bases in the middle. The CDR3 contains 11 residues. Material: naive CD4+ T cells from PBMCs. Subset noted: CD45RA+ positively selected. The receptor comes from a man in his late teens or twenties in good health. Some clones in this sample may be carry-over from other donors' samples. The rearrangement joins TRBV28 to TRBJ2-7; no clear D. The DNA for the CDR3 is TGTGCCAGCAGTTCGGTCTACGAGCAGTACTTC. Protein product: CASSSVYEQYF.